Listed below are T cell receptor beta chains from one sample, sequenced in a study of early T cells in non-severe SARS-CoV-2 infection. TCRdb re-derived calls from the 5' RACE reads in MiXCR, one entry per CDR3 protein. The sample has 50,000 to 85,000 distinct CDR3 sequences; 9.1% are singletons. Material: whole blood. Receptors were obtained from an adult who was a healthcare worker with PCR-confirmed SARS-CoV-2 infection or an uninfected control (not recorded which). Both conserved end residues are part of each CDR3. Each record gives: V gene, clone size, J gene, D gene, CDR3 protein, CDR3 DNA. D genes are given only for firm matches. Size tells how often a clone was seen (once, few, many) or the class of an expanded clone, and some rows leave it out.

TRBV7-8	few	TRBJ2-7	TRBD1	CASSLARTGRSYEQYF	TGTGCCAGCAGCTTAGCTAGGACAGGGCGATCCTACGAGCAGTACTTC
TRBV5-1	NA	TRBJ2-5	TRBD2	CASSFKTSGSRQETQYF	TGCGCCAGCAGCTTTAAAACTAGCGGGAGCCGGCAAGAGACCCAGTACTTC
TRBV7-3	once	TRBJ2-1	NA	CASSLGHSYNEQFF	TGTGCCAGCAGCCTAGGACATTCCTACAATGAGCAGTTCTTC
TRBV5-1	many	TRBJ1-5	TRBD1	CASSLGDRPSGNQPQHF	TGCGCCAGCAGCTTGGGGGACAGGCCCTCGGGCAATCAGCCCCAGCATTTT
TRBV12-3/TRBV12-4	few	TRBJ2-5	TRBD1	CASSLTGEETQYF	TGTGCCAGCAGCTTGACAGGGGAAGAGACCCAGTACTTC
TRBV10-3	many	TRBJ2-2	NA	CAISDLNTGELFF	TGTGCCATCAGTGATCTGAACACCGGGGAGCTGTTTTTT
TRBV9	few	TRBJ1-2	TRBD1	CASSALGTGMNYGYTF	TGTGCCAGCAGCGCATTGGGGACAGGGATGAACTATGGCTACACCTTC
TRBV7-2	many	TRBJ2-6	NA	CASTTPRRGSGANVLTF	TGTGCCAGCACCACGCCCCGGCGGGGATCTGGGGCCAACGTCCTGACTTTC
TRBV5-1	many	TRBJ2-3	NA	CASSLPGGGDTQYF	TGCGCCAGCAGCTTGCCGGGGGGCGGGGATACGCAGTATTTT
TRBV10-1	few	TRBJ2-7	TRBD2	CASSMGTSGIYEQYF	TGCGCCAGCAGTATGGGGACTAGCGGAATCTACGAGCAGTACTTC
TRBV20-1	NA	TRBJ1-5	NA	CSARDPGRGGGQPQHF	TGCAGTGCTAGAGACCCGGGCAGGGGAGGGGGTCAGCCCCAGCATTTT
TRBV7-4	NA	TRBJ2-4	TRBD2	CASSLARTSGRQRNIQYF	TGTGCCAGCAGCTTAGCGCGGACTAGCGGGAGGCAGAGAAACATTCAGTACTTC
TRBV9	many	TRBJ2-7	NA	CASSVYSNSYEQYF	TGTGCCAGCAGCGTATACTCAAACTCCTACGAGCAGTACTTC
TRBV20-1	NA	TRBJ2-1	NA	CSARTTPQGNEQFF	TGCAGTGCTAGAACGACCCCTCAGGGCAATGAGCAGTTCTTC
TRBV4-2	few	TRBJ1-1	NA	CASSGSMGFGEAFF	TGTGCCAGCAGCGGGAGTATGGGGTTTGGTGAAGCTTTCTTT
TRBV12-3/TRBV12-4	NA	TRBJ1-2	NA	CASSPIPGHQGYTF	TGTGCCAGCAGCCCCATCCCGGGACATCAGGGCTACACCTTC
TRBV2	few	TRBJ2-7	NA	CASSELSYEQYF	TGTGCCAGCAGTGAATTGTCCTACGAGCAGTACTTC
TRBV7-2	NA	TRBJ2-1	NA	CASSPRTPYSEQFF	TGTGCCAGCAGCCCTAGGACCCCCTACAGTGAGCAGTTCTTC
TRBV15	many	TRBJ1-3	NA	CATSVSSGNTIYF	TGTGCCACCAGCGTTAGCTCTGGAAACACCATATATTTT
TRBV20-1	many	TRBJ2-7	TRBD1	CSARGNRGLNEQYF	TGCAGTGCTAGAGGGAATAGGGGGCTAAATGAGCAGTACTTC
TRBV5-1	few	TRBJ1-1	NA	CASSLLGPGTNTEAFF	TGCGCCAGCAGCTTGCTCGGACCAGGAACAAACACTGAAGCTTTCTTT
TRBV6-4	many	TRBJ2-1	NA	CASSDGGGSYNEQFF	TGTGCCAGCAGTGACGGGGGCGGGAGTTACAATGAGCAGTTCTTC
TRBV29-1	few	TRBJ2-6	NA	CSVRDPTSGANVLTF	TGCAGCGTGAGGGACCCGACCTCTGGGGCCAACGTCCTGACTTTC
TRBV5-1	NA	TRBJ1-2	NA	CASSQLQGPQDYGYTF	TGCGCCAGCAGCCAGCTGCAGGGCCCCCAGGACTATGGCTACACCTTC
TRBV7-2	many	TRBJ2-1	NA	CASSLASAHSYNEQFF	TGTGCCAGCAGCTTAGCTAGCGCGCACTCCTACAATGAGCAGTTCTTC
TRBV2	many	TRBJ1-2	NA	CASTGGLGYTF	TGTGCCAGCACCGGGGGGCTAGGCTACACCTTC
TRBV19	NA	TRBJ2-3	NA	CASSKAVGDQYF	TGTGCCAGTAGTAAAGCTGTCGGGGATCAGTATTTT
TRBV10-1	NA	TRBJ2-4	NA	CASSERTDRPLAKNIQYF	TGCGCCAGCAGTGAAAGAACGGACAGACCTCTAGCCAAAAACATTCAGTACTTC
TRBV20-1	NA	TRBJ2-7	NA	CSARPGSYEQYF	TGCAGTGCTAGACCAGGGTCCTACGAGCAGTACTTC
TRBV7-9	few	TRBJ1-6	TRBD1	CASTTTGNSPLHF	TGTGCCAGCACCACGACAGGGAATTCACCCCTCCACTTT
TRBV5-1	few	TRBJ2-7	TRBD1	CASSTGQASYEQYF	TGCGCCAGCAGCACGGGACAGGCGTCCTACGAGCAGTACTTC
TRBV29-1	NA	TRBJ2-3	NA	CSVEIPLGGLTDTQYF	TGCAGCGTTGAGATCCCCCTCGGCGGGTTGACAGATACGCAGTATTTT
TRBV6-6	many	TRBJ2-5	NA	CASSYSGTEETQYF	TGTGCCAGCAGTTACTCCGGGACCGAAGAGACCCAGTACTTC
TRBV7-9	few	TRBJ1-1	NA	CASSSKPEAFF	TGTGCCAGCAGCTCCAAACCTGAAGCTTTCTTT
TRBV5-1	few	TRBJ2-1	NA	CASSPGQPSYNEQFF	TGCGCCAGCAGCCCCGGACAGCCATCCTACAATGAGCAGTTCTTC
TRBV4-1	NA	TRBJ2-3	TRBD2	CASSQKGPGLAGADTQYF	TGCGCCAGCAGCCAAAAGGGGCCGGGACTAGCGGGTGCAGATACGCAGTATTTT
TRBV6-2/TRBV6-3	NA	TRBJ2-5	TRBD2	CASSHVGGDQETQYF	TGTGCCAGCAGCCATGTCGGGGGGGATCAAGAGACCCAGTACTTC
TRBV7-2	few	TRBJ2-1	TRBD2	CASSRPSGAYNEQFF	TGTGCCAGCAGCCGTCCTAGCGGAGCCTACAATGAGCAGTTCTTC
TRBV20-1	many	TRBJ2-7	TRBD2	CSAREWTSGRDLGEQYF	TGCAGTGCTAGAGAATGGACTAGCGGGAGGGACCTTGGGGAGCAGTACTTC
TRBV29-1	NA	TRBJ1-1	NA	CSVVRASMGTEAFF	TGCAGCGTTGTCCGGGCCTCCATGGGAACTGAAGCTTTCTTT
TRBV10-3	many	TRBJ2-6	NA	CAISESANHGANVLTF	TGTGCCATCAGTGAGTCGGCTAACCATGGGGCCAACGTCCTGACTTTC
TRBV20-1	NA	TRBJ2-1	TRBD2	CSACGTSGGNEQFF	TGCAGTGCTTGTGGGACTAGCGGTGGTAATGAGCAGTTCTTC
TRBV5-1	few	TRBJ2-2	NA	CASSPTYTGELFF	TGCGCCAGCAGCCCGACTTACACCGGGGAGCTGTTTTTT
TRBV7-2	few	TRBJ2-7	TRBD1	CASSFGTANYEQYF	TGTGCCAGCAGCTTCGGGACAGCAAACTACGAGCAGTACTTC
TRBV20-1	NA	TRBJ2-7	TRBD1	CSARDRVGTGYNEQYF	TGCAGTGCTAGAGACCGGGTGGGGACAGGGTACAACGAGCAGTACTTC
TRBV25-1	few	TRBJ2-3	NA	CASSEQGWNTQYF	TGTGCCAGCAGTGAACAGGGGTGGAATACGCAGTATTTT
TRBV3-1	once	TRBJ2-7	TRBD2	CASSLSGRGEQYF	TGTGCCAGCAGTCTCAGCGGGAGGGGTGAGCAGTACTTC
TRBV10-1	many	TRBJ2-5	NA	CASSEMRSPETQYF	TGCGCCAGCAGTGAGATGCGGTCCCCAGAGACCCAGTACTTC
TRBV7-3	many	TRBJ2-2	NA	CASSAGLANTGELFF	TGTGCCAGCAGCGCCGGACTGGCCAACACCGGGGAGCTGTTTTTT
TRBV5-1	many	TRBJ2-1	TRBD2	CASRGTSGAPVQQFF	TGCGCCAGCAGGGGGACTAGCGGGGCCCCGGTGCAGCAGTTCTTC
TRBV7-3	few	TRBJ2-2	TRBD1	CASSPRQGEGGELFF	TGTGCCAGCAGCCCCCGACAGGGGGAAGGCGGGGAGCTGTTTTTT
TRBV19	many	TRBJ2-3	TRBD2	CASSILYASGRITDTQYF	TGTGCCAGTAGTATCCTATACGCTAGCGGGAGGATCACAGATACGCAGTATTTT
TRBV11-2	few	TRBJ1-1	TRBD1	CASSSTGGAGTEAFF	TGTGCCAGCAGCAGTACAGGGGGCGCGGGCACTGAAGCTTTCTTT
TRBV6-5	many	TRBJ2-5	NA	CASSQGQTQYF	TGTGCCAGCAGTCAGGGGCAGACCCAGTACTTC
TRBV7-2	few	TRBJ2-7	TRBD2	CASSSQAGLSSYEQYF	TGTGCCAGCAGCTCCCAAGCGGGGTTAAGCTCCTACGAGCAGTACTTC
TRBV27	NA	TRBJ2-7	TRBD1	CASSPAGQGTYEQYF	TGTGCCAGCAGTCCGGCGGGACAGGGAACCTACGAGCAGTACTTC
TRBV6-4	medium-sized	TRBJ2-1	TRBD2	CASSDRLAPYNEQFF	TGTGCCAGCAGTGACAGACTAGCACCCTACAATGAGCAGTTCTTC
TRBV3-1	few	TRBJ2-3	NA	CASSASSGTDTQYF	TGTGCCAGCAGCGCCTCTAGCGGCACAGATACGCAGTATTTT
TRBV19	NA	TRBJ2-1	NA	CASSIGRYNEQFF	TGTGCCAGTAGTATCGGCAGATACAATGAGCAGTTCTTC